This TCR beta chain was captured in a study of blood T cells in healthy people across ages. Study in general: T cells yielded about one barcoded beta molecule per two cells through template switching.

A second about 6 to 12 cycle PCR used barcoded and J-beta primers. At least 2.5 million CDR3-containing paired-end reads were obtained per sample. MiXCR, applied by TCRdb to the 5' RACE reads, yields one record per CDR3 protein. The repertoire holds about 1.5 million distinct CDR3 sequences, with 42% as singletons. All donors came from Russia, were Caucasian and healthy, and spanned ages roughly 6 to 95. Per sample, no less than 5 micrograms of total RNA were extracted. This clonotype was picked up a small number of times. The sequence was obtained from a young woman in good health. The sequencing input was blood.

CDR3 coding DNA: TGTGCCAGTAGTCCTAGCGGGGGGCCAACAGATACGCAGTATTTT. Translating gives CASSPSGGPTDTQYF. This sequence joins TRBV19 and TRBJ2-3; 11 bases are shared with TRBD2. Trimming cost V 5 bases and J 3 bases; bases outside gene matches: 4. Germline V gene lookup returns CDR1 LNHDA and CDR2 SQIVND (reference sequence). The CDR3 length is 15 residues.